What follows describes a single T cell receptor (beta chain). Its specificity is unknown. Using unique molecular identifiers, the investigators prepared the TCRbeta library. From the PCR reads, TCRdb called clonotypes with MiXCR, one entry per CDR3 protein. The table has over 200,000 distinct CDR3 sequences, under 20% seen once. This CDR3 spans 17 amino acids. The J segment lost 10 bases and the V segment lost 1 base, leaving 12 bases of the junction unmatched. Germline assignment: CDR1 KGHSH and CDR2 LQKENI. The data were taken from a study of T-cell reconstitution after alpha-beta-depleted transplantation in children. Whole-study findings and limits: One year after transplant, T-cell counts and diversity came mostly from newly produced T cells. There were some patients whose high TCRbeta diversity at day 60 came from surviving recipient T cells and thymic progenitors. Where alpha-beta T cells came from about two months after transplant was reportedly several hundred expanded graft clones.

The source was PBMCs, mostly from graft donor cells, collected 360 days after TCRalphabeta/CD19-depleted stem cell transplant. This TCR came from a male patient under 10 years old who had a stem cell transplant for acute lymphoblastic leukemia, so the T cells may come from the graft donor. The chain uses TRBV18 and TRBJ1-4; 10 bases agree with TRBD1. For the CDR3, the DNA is TGTGCCAGCTCACCACAGCAAGCTCGGGACAGGGGCGGAAAACTGTTTTTT. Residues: CASSPQQARDRGGKLFF.